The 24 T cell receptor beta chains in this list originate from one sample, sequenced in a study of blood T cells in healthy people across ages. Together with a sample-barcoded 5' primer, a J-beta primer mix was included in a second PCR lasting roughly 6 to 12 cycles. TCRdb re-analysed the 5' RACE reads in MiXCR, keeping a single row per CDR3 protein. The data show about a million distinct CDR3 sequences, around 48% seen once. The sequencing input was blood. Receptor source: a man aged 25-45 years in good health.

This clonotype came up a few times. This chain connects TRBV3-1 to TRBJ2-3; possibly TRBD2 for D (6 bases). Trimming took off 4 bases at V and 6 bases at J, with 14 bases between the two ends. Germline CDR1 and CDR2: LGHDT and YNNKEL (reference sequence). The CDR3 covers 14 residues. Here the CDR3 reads CASSPTTGRDTQYF. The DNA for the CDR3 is TGTGCCAGCAGCCCGACTACGGGGAGGGATACGCAGTATTTT.

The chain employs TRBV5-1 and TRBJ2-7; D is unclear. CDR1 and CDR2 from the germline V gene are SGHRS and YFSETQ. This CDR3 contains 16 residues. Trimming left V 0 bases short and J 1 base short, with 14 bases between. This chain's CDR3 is CASSLASADRSYEQYF. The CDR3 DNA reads TGCGCCAGCAGCTTGGCCTCGGCGGATCGATCCTACGAGCAGTACTTC.

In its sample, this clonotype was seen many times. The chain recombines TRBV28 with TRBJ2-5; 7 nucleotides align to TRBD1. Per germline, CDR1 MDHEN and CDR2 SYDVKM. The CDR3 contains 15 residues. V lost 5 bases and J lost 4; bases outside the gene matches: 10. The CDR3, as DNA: TGTGCCAGCAGTCTTACCAGACAGGGCCGAGAGACCCAGTACTTC. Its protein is CASSLTRQGRETQYF. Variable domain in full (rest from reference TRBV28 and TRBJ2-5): DVKVTQSSRYLVKRTGEKVFLECVQDMDHENMFWYRQDPGLGLRLIYFSYDVKMKEKGDIPEGYSVSREKKERFSLILESASTNQTSMYLCASSLTRQGRETQYFGPGTRLLVL.

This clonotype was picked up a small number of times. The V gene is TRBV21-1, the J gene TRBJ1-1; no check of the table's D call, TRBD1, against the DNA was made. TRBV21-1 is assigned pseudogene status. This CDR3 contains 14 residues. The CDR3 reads CASSTKTGGNEAFF. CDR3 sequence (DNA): TGTGCCAGCAGCACGAAGACAGGAGGAAATGAAGCTTTCTTT.

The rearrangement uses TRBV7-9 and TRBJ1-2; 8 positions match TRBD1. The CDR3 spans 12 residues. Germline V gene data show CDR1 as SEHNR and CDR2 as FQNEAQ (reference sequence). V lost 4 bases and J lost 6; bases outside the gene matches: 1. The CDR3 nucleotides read TGTGCCAGCAGCTCGACAGGGGATGGCTACACCTTC. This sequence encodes CASSSTGDGYTF.

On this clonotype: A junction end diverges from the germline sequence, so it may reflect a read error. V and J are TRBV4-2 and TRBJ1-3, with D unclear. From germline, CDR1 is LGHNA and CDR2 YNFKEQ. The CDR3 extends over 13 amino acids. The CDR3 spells CTSRTYSGNTIYF. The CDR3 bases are TGTACCAGCCGCACCTACTCTGGAAACACCATATATTTT.

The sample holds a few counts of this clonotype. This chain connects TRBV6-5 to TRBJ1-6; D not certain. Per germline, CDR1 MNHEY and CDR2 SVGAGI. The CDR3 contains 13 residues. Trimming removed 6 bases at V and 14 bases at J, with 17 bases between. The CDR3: CASREGMAGALHF. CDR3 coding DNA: TGTGCCAGCAGGGAAGGAATGGCCGGAGCCCTCCACTTT.

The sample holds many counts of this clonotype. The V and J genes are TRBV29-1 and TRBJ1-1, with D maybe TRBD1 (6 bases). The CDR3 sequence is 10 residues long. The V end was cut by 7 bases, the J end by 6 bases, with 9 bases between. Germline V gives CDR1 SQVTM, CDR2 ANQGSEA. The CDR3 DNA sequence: TGCAGCGCCCGACAGGCTGAAGCTTTCTTT. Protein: CSARQAEAFF.

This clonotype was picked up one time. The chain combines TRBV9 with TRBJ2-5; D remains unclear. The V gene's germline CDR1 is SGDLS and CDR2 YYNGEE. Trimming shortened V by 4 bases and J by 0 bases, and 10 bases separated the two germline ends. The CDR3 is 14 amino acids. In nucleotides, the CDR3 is TGTGCCAGCAGCCAAAGACTGAACCAAGAGACCCAGTACTTC. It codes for CASSQRLNQETQYF. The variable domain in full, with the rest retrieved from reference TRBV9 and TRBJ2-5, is DSGVTQTPKHLITATGQRVTLRCSPRSGDLSVYWYQQSLDQGLQFLIQYYNGEERAKGNILERFSAQQFPDLHSELNLSSLELGDSALYFCASSQRLNQETQYFGPGTRLLVL.

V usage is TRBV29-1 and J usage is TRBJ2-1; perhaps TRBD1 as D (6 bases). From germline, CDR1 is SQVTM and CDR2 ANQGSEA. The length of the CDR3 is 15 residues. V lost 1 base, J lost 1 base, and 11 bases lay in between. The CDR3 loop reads CSVEGLRGSYNEQFF. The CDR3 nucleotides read TGCAGCGTTGAAGGTCTCAGGGGTTCCTACAATGAGCAGTTCTTC.

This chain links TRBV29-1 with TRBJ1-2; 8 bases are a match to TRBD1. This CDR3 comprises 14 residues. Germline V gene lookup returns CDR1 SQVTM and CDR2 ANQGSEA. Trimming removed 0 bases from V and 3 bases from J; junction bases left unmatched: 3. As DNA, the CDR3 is TGCAGCGTTGAAGATCCGACAGGGGACTATGGCTACACCTTC. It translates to CSVEDPTGDYGYTF.

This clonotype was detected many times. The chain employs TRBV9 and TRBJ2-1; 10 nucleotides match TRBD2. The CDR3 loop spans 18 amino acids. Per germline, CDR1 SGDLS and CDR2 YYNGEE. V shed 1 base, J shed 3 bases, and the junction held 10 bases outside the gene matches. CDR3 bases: TGTGCCAGCAGCGTATCCCAAAATCTAGCGGGGGTCTACAATGAGCAGTTCTTC. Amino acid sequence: CASSVSQNLAGVYNEQFF. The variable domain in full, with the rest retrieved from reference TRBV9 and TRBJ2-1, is DSGVTQTPKHLITATGQRVTLRCSPRSGDLSVYWYQQSLDQGLQFLIQYYNGEERAKGNILERFSAQQFPDLHSELNLSSLELGDSALYFCASSVSQNLAGVYNEQFFGPGTRLTVL.

CDR3 bases: TGTGCCAGCAGGACTTCAGGGCGCACTGAAGCTTTCTTT. Amino acids: CASRTSGRTEAFF. The gene calls are TRBV27 and TRBJ1-1; maybe TRBD1 (5 bases). Germline V lookup: CDR1 MNHEY, CDR2 SMNVEV (reference sequence). The CDR3 covers 13 residues. Trimming pared 6 bases from V and 4 bases from J, leaving 12 bases between.

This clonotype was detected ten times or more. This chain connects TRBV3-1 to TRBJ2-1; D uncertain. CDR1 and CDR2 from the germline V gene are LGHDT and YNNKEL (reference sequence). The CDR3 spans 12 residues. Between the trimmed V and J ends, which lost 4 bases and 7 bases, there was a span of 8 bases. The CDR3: CASSPVGNEQFF. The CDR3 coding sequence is TGTGCCAGCAGCCCCGTAGGGAATGAGCAGTTCTTC.

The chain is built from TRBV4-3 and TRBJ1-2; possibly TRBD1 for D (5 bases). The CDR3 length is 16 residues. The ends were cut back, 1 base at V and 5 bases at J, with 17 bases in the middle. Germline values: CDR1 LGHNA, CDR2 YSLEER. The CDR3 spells CASSQGMGDPRYGYTF. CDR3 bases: TGCGCCAGCAGCCAAGGGATGGGGGACCCCAGATATGGCTACACCTTC.

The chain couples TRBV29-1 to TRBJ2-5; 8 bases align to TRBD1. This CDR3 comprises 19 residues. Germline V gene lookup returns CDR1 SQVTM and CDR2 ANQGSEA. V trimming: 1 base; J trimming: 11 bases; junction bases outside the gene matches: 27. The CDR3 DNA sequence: TGCAGCGTTGAAGCCGGACAGGGATACACTGTCTCGACTTACAATGAGCAGTACTTC. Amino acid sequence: CSVEAGQGYTVSTYNEQYF.

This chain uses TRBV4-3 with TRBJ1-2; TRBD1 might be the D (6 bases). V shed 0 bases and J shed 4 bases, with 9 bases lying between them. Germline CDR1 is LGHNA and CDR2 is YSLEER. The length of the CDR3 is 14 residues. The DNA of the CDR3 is TGCGCCAGCAGCCAAGAACCACAGGGCTATGGCTACACCTTC. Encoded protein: CASSQEPQGYGYTF.

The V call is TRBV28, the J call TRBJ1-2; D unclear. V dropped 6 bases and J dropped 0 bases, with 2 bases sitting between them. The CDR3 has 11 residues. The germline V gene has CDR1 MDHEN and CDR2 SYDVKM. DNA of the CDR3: TGTGCCAGCAGGACTAACTATGGCTACACCTTC. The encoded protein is CASRTNYGYTF.

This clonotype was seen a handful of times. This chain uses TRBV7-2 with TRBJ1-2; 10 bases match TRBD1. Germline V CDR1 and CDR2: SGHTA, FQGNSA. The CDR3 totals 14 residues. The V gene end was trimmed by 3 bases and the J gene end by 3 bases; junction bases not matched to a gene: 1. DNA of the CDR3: TGTGCCAGCAGCTTGACAGGGGGCGACTATGGCTACACCTTC. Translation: CASSLTGGDYGYTF.

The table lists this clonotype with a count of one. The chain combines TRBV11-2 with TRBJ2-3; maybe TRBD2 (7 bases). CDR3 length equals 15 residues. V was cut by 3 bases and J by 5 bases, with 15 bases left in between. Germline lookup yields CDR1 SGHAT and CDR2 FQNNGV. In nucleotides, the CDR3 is TGTGCCAGCAGCTTGAACCAGGGAGGGGGAGATACGCAGTATTTT. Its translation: CASSLNQGGGDTQYF.

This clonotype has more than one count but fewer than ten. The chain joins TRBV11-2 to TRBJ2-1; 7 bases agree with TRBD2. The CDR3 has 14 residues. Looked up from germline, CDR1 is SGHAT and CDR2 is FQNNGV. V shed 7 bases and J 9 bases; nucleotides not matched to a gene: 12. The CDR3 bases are TGTGCCAGCAAAGTGGGCGGCGGGGGTATTGAGCAGTTCTTC. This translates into CASKVGGGGIEQFF.

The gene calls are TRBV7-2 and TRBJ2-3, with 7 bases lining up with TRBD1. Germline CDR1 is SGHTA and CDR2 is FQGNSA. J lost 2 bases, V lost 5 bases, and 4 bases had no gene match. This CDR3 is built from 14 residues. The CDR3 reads CASSTGEPTDTQYF. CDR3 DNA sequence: TGTGCCAGCAGCACAGGGGAGCCCACAGATACGCAGTATTTT.

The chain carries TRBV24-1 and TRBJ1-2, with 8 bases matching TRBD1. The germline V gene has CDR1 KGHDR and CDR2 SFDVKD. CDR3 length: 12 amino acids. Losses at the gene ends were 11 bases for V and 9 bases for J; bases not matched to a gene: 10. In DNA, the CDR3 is TGTGCCAGTGGAGGACAGGGTTTAAGCTACACCTTC. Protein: CASGGQGLSYTF.

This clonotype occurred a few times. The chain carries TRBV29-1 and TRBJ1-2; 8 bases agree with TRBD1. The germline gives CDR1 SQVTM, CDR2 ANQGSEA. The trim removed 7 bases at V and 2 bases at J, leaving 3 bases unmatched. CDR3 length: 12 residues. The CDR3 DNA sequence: TGCAGCGAGGGGGACAGGAACTATGGCTACACCTTC. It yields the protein CSEGDRNYGYTF.